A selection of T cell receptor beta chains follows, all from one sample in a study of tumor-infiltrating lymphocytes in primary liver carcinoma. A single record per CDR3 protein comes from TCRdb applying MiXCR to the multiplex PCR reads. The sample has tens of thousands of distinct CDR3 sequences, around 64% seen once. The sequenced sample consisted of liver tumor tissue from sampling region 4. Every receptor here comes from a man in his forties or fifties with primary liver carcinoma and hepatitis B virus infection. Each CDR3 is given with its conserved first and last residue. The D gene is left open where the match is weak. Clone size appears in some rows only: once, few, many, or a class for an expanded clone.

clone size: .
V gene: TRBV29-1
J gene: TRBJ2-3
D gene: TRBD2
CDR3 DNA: TGCAGCGTTGATGAACTAGCGGGAGTGGATACGCAGTATTTT
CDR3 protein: CSVDELAGVDTQYF

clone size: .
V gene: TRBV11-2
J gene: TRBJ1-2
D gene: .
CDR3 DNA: TGTGCCAGCAGCTTAGATGGGGCCAGTGGCGGTGGCTACACTTTC
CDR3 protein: CASSLDGASGGGYTF

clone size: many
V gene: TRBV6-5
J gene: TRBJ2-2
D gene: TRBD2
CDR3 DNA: TGTGCCAGCCGGACTAGCGGGGAGAGGAACACCGGGGAGCTGTTTTTT
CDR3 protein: CASRTSGERNTGELFF

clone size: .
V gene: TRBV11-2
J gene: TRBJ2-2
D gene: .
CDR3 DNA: TGTTCCAGCAGCATTGCGGGATCGAACACCGGGGGGCTGTTTTTT
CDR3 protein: CSSSIAGSNTGGLFF

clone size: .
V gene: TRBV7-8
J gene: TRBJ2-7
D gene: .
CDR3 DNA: TGTGCCAGCAGCTTTGACTCAGCCTACGAGCAGTGCTTC
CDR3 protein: CASSFDSAYEQCF

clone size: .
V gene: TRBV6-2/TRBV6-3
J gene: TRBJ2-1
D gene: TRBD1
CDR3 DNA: TGTGCCAGCAGTTACCATTCCTACGACAGGGGATCACTCAATGTGCAGTTCTTC
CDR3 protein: CASSYHSYDRGSLNVQFF

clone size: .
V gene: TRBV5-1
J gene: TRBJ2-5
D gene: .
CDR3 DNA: TGCGCCAGCAGCATGATAGGGAAAGAGACACAGTACTTC
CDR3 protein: CASSMIGKETQYF

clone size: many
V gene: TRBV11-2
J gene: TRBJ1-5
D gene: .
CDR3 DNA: TGTGCCAGCAGCTTAGAGATGGGGGGCAATCAGCCCCAGCATTTT
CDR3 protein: CASSLEMGGNQPQHF

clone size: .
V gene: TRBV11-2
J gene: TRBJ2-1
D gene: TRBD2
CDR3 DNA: TGTGCCAGCAGCTTATATCTCCTAGCGGGAATTAATGAGCAGTTCTTC
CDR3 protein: CASSLYLLAGINEQFF

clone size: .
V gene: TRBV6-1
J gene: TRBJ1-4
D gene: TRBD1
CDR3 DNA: TGTGCCAGCGGTGTACAGGGGGTAACTAATGAAAAACGGTTTTTT
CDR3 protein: CASGVQGVTNEKRFF

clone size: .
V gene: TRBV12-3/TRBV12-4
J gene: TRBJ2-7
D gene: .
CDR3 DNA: TGTGCCATCAGTCGAAGCATCTCCTACGAGCAGTACTTC
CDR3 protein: CAISRSISYEQYF

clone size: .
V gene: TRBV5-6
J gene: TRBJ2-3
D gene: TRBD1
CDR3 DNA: TGTGCCAGCGGCTTGCAGGGGGCAACAGATACGCAATATTTT
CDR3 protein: CASGLQGATDTQYF

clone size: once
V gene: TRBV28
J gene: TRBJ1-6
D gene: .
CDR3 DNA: TGTGCAAGCCAGTCGGGGGCGGGAGATTCACACCTCCACTTT
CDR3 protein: CASQSGAGDSHLHF

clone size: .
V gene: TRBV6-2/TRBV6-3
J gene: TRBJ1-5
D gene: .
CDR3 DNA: TGTACCAGCTGTTTGTACAGTTATAGCAATCAGCCCCAGCATTTT
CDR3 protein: CTSCLYSYSNQPQHF

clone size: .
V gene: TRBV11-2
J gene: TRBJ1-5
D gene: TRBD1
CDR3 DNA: TGTGCCAGCAGCTTAGGACCGGGACAGGCAGACACTATTAGCACAGATACGCAGCATTTT
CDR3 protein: CASSLGPGQADTISTDTQHF

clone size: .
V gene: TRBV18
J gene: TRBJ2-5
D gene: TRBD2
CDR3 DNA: TGTGCCAGCTCACTAAGGATTAGCGGGAGTGAGGAGACCCAGTACTTC
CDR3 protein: CASSLRISGSEETQYF

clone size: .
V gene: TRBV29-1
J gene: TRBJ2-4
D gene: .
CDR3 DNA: TGCAGCGTTGATGGGCAGGGCGTCGGGGGTATTCAGTACTTC
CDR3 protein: CSVDGQGVGGIQYF

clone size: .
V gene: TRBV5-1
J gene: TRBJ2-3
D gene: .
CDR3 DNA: TGCGCCAGCAGACGAGCCGGTCTCACAAATACGCAGTATTTT
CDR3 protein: CASRRAGLTNTQYF

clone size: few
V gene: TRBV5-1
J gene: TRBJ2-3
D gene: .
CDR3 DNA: TGCGCCAGCGCATCAGACATAGGCAGGGAGACAGATACGCAGTATTTT
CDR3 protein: CASASDIGRETDTQYF

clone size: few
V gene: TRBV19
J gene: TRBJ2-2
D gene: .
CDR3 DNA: TGTGCCAGTAGTCCTAGGGGGGGACCGCTGAGCACCGGGGAGCTGTTTTTT
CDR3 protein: CASSPRGGPLSTGELFF

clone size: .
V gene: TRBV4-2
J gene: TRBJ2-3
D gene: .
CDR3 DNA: TGTGTCAGCAGCCAAGAGGCTGCGCCTCGCACAGATACGCAGTATTTT
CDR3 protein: CVSSQEAAPRTDTQYF

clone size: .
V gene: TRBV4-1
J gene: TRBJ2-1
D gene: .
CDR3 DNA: TGCACCAGCAGCCAAGACGAAAGGGGCAATGAGCAGTTCTTC
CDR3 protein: CTSSQDERGNEQFF

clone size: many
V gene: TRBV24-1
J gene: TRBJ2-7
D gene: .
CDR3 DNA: TGTGCCACCAGTGATTCGGGGTCCGGTCACTCCTACGAGCAGTACTTC
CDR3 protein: CATSDSGSGHSYEQYF

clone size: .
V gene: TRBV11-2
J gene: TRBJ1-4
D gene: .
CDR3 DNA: TGTGCCAACAGCAAGACTCCGGGAGAAACAAATGGAAAACTGTTTTTT
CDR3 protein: CANSKTPGETNGKLFF

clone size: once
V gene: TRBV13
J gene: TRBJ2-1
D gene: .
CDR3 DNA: TGTGCCAGCAGCTTAATAAATGAGCAGTTCTTC
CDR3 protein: CASSLINEQFF

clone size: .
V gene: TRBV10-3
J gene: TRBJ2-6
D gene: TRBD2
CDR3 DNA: TGTGCCGCTCGGGGGGAAACTGGGGCCAGCGTCCTGACTTTC
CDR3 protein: CAARGETGASVLTF

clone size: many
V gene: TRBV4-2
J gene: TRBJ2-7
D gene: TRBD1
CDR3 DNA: TGTGCCAGCAGCCAAGATCGGACAGGGCCGTACGAGCAGTACTTC
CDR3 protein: CASSQDRTGPYEQYF

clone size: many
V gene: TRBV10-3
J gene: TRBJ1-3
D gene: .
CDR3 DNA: TGTGCCATCAGTGTGCAGAGCTCTGGAAACACCATATATTTT
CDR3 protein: CAISVQSSGNTIYF

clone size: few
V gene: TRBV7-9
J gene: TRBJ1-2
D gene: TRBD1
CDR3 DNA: TGTGCCAGCAGCGAGACCCGGGACAGGGTTGACTATGGCTACACCTTC
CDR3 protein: CASSETRDRVDYGYTF

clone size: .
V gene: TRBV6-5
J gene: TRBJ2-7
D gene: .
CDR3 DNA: TGTGCCAGCCATACTAGTGGGGCGGCCTACGAGCAGTACTTC
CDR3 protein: CASHTSGAAYEQYF

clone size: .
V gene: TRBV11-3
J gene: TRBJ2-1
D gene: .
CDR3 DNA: TGTCCCGGCAGTTTAGGCGCCTCGAACGATGAGCAGTTCTTC
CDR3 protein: CPGSLGASNDEQFF

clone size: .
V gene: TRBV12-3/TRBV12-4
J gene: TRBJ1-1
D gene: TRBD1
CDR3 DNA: TGTGCCAGCAGTTCCTATGGACAGGTGAGGAATGAAGCTTTCTTT
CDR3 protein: CASSSYGQVRNEAFF

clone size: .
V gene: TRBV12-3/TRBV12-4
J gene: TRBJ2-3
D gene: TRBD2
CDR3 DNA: TGTGCCAGCAGTCCTGGACTAGCGGGAGCAGATACGCAGTATTTT
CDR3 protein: CASSPGLAGADTQYF

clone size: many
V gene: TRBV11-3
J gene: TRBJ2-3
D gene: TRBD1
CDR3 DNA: TGTGCCAGAAGCCCCGGGACAGGGTATGGGACGACAGATACGCAGTATTTT
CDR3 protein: CARSPGTGYGTTDTQYF

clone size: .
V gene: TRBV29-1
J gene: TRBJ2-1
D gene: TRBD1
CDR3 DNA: TGCAGTGCCCGGACAGGTGACAGTGAGCAGTTCTTC
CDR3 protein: CSARTGDSEQFF

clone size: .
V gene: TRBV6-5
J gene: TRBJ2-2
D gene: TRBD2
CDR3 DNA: TGCGCCAGCACTCTAGCGGTCCTCACCGGGGAGCTGTTTTTT
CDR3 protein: CASTLAVLTGELFF

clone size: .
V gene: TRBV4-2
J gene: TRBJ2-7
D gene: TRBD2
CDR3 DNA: TGTGCAAGCAGCCACGGGACTAGCGGAGTCGGCGAGCAGTACTTC
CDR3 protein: CASSHGTSGVGEQYF

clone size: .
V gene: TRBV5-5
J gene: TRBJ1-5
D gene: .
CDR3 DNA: TGCGCCAGCAGCAGCGGGGGGGCAAGTCAGCCCCAGCATTTT
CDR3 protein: CASSSGGASQPQHF

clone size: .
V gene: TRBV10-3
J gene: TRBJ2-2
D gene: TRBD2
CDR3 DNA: TGTGCTATCAGGGAGCGGGACGACATCGGTGAGCTGTTTTTT
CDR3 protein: CAIRERDDIGELFF

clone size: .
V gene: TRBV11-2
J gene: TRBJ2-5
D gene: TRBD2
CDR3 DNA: TGTGCCAACAGCCAAGCTCCCGACGGGGGGAAAGAGACCCAGTACTTC
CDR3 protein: CANSQAPDGGKETQYF